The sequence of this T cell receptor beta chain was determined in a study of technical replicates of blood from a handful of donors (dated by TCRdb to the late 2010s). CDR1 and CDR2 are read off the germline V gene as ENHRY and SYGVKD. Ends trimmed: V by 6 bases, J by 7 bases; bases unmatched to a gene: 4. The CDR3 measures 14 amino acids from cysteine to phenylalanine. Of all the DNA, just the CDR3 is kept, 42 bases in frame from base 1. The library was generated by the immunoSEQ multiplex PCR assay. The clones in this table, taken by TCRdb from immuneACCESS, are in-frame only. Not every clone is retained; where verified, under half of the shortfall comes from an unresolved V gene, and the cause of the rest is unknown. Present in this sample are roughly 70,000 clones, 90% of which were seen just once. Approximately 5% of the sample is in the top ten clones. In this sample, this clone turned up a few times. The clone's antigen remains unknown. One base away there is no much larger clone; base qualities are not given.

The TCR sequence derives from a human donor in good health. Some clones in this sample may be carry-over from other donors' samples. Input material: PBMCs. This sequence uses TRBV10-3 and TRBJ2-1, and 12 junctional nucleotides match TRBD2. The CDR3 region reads CAISGLAGTNEQFF. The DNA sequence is TGTGCCATCAGCGGACTAGCGGGGACTAATGAGCAGTTCTTC.